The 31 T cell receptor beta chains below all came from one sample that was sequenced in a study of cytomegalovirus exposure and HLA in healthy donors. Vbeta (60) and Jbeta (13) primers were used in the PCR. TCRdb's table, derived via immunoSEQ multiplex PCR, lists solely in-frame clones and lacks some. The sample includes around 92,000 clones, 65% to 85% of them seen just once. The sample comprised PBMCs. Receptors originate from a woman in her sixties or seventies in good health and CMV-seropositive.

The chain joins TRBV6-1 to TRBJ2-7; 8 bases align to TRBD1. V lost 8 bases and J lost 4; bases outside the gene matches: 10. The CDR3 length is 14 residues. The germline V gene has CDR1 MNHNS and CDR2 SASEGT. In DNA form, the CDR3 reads TGTGCCAGCCGCCAGACAGGGGTCAGGTACGAGCAGTACTTC. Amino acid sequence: CASRQTGVRYEQYF.

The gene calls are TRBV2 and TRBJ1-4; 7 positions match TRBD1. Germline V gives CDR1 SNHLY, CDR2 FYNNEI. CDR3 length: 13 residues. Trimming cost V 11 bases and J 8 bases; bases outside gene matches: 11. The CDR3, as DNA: TGTGCCGGGAGAGGGGGCTCAAGGGAAAAACTGTTTTTT. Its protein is CAGRGGSREKLFF.

The CDR3 coding sequence is TGCGCCAGCAGCCAAGACGGGACAGGGGGTGGTGGCAATCAGCCCCAGCATTTT. Amino acid sequence: CASSQDGTGGGGNQPQHF. The chain uses TRBV4-1 and TRBJ1-5, with TRBD1 matching over 11 bases. The V and J ends lost 0 bases and 2 bases, in that order; junction bases with no gene match: 6. Germline-derived CDR1 and CDR2 are MGHRA and YSYEKL. This CDR3 is built from 18 residues.

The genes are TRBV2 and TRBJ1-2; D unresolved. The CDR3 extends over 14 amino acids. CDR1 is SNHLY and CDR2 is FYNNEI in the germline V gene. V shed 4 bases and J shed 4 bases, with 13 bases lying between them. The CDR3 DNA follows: TGTGCCAGCAGTGTATCCTCCCCTAGCTATGGCTACACCTTC. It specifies CASSVSSPSYGYTF.

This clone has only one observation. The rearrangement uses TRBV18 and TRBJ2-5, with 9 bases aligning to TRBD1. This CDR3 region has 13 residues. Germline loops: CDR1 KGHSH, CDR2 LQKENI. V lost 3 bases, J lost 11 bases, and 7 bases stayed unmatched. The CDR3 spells CASSPGTGREQYF. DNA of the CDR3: TGTGCCAGCTCACCGGGGACAGGGAGGGAGCAGTACTTC.

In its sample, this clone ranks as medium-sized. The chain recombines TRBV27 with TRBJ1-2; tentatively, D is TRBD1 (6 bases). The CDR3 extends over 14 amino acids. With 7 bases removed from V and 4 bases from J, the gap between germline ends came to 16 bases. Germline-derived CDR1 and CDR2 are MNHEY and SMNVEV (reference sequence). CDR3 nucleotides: TGTGCCAGCACTCCCTCTACAGGGTCCTATGGCTACACCTTC. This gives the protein CASTPSTGSYGYTF.

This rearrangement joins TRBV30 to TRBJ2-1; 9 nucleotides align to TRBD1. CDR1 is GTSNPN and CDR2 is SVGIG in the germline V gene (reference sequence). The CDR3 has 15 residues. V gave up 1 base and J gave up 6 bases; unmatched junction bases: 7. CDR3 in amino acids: CAWSARQGECNEQFF. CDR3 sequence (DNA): TGTGCCTGGAGTGCCCGACAGGGGGAGTGCAATGAGCAGTTCTTC.

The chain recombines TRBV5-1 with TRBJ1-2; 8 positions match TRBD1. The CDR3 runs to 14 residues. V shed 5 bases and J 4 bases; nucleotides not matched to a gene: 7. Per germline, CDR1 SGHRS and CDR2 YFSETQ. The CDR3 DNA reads TGCGCCAGCAGTCGGGAAGGACAGGGCTATGGCTACACCTTC. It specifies CASSREGQGYGYTF.

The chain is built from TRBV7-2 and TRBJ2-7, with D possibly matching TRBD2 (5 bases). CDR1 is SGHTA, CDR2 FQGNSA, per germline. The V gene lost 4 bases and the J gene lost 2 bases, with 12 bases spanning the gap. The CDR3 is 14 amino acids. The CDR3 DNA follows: TGTGCCAGCAGCTCCCCAGGACTGACCTACGAGCAGTACTTC. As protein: CASSSPGLTYEQYF.

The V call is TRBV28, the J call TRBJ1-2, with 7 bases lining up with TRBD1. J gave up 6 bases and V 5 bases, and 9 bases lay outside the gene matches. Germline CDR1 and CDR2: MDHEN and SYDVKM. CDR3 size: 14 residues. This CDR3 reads CASSPQQGMHGYTF. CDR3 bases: TGTGCCAGCAGTCCCCAACAGGGGATGCATGGCTACACCTTC.

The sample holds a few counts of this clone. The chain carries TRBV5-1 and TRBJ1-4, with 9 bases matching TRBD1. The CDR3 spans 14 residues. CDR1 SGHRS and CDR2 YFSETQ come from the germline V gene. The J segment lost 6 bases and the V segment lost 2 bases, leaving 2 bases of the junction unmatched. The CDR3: CASSLQGADEKLFF. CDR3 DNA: TGCGCCAGCAGCTTACAGGGGGCAGATGAAAAACTGTTTTTT.

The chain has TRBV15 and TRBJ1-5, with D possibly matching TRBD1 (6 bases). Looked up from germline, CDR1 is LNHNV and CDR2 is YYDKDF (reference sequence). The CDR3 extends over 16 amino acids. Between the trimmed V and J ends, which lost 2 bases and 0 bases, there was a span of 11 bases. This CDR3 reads CATSRLRGASNQPQHF. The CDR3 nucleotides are TGTGCCACCAGCAGACTTCGGGGGGCTAGCAATCAGCCCCAGCATTTT.

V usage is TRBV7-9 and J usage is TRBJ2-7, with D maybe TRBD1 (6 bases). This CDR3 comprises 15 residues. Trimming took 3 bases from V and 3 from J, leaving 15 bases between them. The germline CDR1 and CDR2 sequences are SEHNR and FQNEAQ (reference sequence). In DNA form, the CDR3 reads TGTGCCAGCAGCTTGAGACAGGAGTCAGTCTACGAGCAGTACTTC. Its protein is CASSLRQESVYEQYF.

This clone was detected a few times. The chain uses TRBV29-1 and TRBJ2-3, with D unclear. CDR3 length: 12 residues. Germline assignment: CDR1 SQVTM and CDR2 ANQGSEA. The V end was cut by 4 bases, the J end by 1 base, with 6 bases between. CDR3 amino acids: CSVVPGTDTQYF. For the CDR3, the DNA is TGCAGCGTTGTTCCGGGCACAGATACGCAGTATTTT.

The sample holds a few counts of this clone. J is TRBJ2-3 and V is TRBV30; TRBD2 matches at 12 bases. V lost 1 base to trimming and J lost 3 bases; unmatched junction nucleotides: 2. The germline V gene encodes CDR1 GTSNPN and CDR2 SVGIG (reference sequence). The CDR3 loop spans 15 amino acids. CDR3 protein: CAWSGLAGGTDTQYF. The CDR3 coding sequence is TGTGCCTGGAGTGGGCTAGCGGGAGGGACAGATACGCAGTATTTT.

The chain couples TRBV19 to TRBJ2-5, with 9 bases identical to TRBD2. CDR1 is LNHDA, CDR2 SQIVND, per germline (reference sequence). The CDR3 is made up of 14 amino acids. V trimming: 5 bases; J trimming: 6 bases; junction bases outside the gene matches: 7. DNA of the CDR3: TGTGCCAGTAGTGTAGCGGGAGTGCAAAAGACCCAGTACTTC. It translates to CASSVAGVQKTQYF.

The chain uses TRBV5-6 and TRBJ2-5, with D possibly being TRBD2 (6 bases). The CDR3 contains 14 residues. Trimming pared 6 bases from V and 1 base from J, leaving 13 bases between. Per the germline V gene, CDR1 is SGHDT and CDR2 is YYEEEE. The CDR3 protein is CASTETGLQETQYF. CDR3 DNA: TGTGCCAGCACCGAAACGGGACTCCAAGAGACCCAGTACTTC.

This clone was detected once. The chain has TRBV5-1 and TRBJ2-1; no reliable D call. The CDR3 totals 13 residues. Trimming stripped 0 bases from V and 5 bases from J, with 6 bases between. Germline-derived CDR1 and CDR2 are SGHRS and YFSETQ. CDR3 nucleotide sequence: TGCGCCAGCAGCTTGGCCGCGAACAATGAGCAGTTCTTC. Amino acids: CASSLAANNEQFF.

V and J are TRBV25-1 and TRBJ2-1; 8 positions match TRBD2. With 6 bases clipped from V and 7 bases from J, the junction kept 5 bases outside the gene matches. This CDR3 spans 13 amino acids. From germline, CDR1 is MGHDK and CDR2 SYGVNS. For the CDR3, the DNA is TGTGCCAGCAGGGTTCTAGCGGGTAATGAGCAGTTCTTC. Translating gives CASRVLAGNEQFF.

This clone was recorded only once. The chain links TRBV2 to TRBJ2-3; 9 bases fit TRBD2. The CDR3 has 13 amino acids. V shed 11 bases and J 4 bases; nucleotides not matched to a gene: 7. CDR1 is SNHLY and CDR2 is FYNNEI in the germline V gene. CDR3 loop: CAGGVAGADTQYF. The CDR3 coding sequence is TGTGCCGGAGGGGTAGCGGGAGCAGATACGCAGTATTTT.

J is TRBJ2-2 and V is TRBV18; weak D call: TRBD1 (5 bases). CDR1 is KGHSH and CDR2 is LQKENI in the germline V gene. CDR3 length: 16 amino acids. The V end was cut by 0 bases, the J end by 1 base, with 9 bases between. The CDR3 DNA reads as TGTGCCAGCTCACCACCCTCAGGGAAGAACACCGGGGAGCTGTTTTTT. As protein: CASSPPSGKNTGELFF.

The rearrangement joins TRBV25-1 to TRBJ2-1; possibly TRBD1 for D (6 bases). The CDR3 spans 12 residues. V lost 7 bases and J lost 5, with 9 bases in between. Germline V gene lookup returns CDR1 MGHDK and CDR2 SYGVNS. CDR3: CASNRENNEQFF. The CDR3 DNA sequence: TGTGCCAGCAACAGGGAAAACAATGAGCAGTTCTTC.

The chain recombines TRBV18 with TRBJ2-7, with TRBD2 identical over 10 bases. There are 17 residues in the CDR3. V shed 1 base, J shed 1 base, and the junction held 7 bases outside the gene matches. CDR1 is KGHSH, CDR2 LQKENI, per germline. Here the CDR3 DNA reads TGTGCCAGCTCACCACTCTCGCTAGCGGGGGATTCCTACGAGCAGTACTTC. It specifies CASSPLSLAGDSYEQYF.

CDR3 nucleotide sequence: TGTGCCGGACGGGAGGGCACAGATACGCAGTATTTT. Its translation is CAGREGTDTQYF. The chain combines TRBV2 with TRBJ2-3, with TRBD2 matching over 7 bases. The V gene's germline CDR1 is SNHLY and CDR2 FYNNEI. This CDR3 is built from 12 residues. V trimming: 11 bases; J trimming: 1 base; junction bases outside the gene matches: 3.

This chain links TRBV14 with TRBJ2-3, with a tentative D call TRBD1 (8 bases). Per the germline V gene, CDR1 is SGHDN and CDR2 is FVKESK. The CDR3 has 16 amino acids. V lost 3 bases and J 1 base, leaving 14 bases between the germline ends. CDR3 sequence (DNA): TGTGCCAGCAGCCACCGGACAGGGAGGGGCACAGATACGCAGTATTTT. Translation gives CASSHRTGRGTDTQYF.

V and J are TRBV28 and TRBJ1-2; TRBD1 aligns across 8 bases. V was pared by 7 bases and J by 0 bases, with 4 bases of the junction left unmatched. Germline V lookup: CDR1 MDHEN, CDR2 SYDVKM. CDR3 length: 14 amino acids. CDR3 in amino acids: CASTPGQANYGYTF. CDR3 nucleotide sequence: TGTGCCAGCACCCCGGGACAGGCTAACTATGGCTACACCTTC.

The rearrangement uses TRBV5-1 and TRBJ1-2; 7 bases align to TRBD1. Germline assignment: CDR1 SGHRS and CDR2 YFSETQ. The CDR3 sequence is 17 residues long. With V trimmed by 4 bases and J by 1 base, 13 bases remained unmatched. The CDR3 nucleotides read TGCGCCAGCAGCGTCTTACCTGGACAGGCGATTAACTATGGCTACACCTTC. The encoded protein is CASSVLPGQAINYGYTF.

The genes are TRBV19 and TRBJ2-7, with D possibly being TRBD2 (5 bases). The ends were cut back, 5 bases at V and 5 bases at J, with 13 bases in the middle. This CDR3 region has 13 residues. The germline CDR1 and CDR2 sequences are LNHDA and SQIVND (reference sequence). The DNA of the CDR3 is TGTGCCAGTAGTCTCCGGGGTTTCAACGAGCAGTACTTC. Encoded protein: CASSLRGFNEQYF.

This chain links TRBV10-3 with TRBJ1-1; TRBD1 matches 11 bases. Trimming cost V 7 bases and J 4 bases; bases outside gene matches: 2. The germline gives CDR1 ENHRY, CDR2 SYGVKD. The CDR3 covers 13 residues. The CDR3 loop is CAIMGQGGTEAFF. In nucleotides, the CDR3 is TGTGCCATCATGGGACAGGGGGGCACTGAAGCTTTCTTT.

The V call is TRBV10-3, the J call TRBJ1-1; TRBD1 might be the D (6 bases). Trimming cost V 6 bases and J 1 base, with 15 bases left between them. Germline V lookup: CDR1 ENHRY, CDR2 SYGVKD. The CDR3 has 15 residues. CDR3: CAISNQGTWNTEAFF. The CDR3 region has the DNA TGTGCCATCAGCAACCAGGGGACATGGAACACTGAAGCTTTCTTT.

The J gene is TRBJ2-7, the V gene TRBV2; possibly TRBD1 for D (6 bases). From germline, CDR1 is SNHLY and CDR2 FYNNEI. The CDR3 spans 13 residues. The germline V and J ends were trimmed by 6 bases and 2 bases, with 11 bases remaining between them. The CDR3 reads CASRGTPAYEQYF. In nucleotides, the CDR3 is TGTGCCAGCAGGGGGACACCCGCCTACGAGCAGTACTTC.